This TCR beta chain was sequenced in a study of T cell responses to AZD1222 COVID-19 vaccine. Concerning this clone itself: The antigen is unknown.

The CDR3 consists of 16 residues. Germline values: CDR1 SGHRS, CDR2 YFSETQ. With V trimmed by 3 bases and J by 3 bases, 8 bases remained unmatched. Method: immunoSEQ multiplex PCR; TCRdb's copy keeps in-frame clones and lacks some. The sample has about 200,000 clones, roughly 92% seen once; the top ten hold over 0.95%. Study conclusions and caveats: Possibly, clonal diversity was underestimated; donors were largely white British and included more females. None of the repertoires were sampled until the peak T cell response had passed.

The material was peripheral blood, obtained 28 days after the second AZD1222 dose. This sequence joins TRBV5-1 and TRBJ2-5, with 10 bases that match TRBD1. This TCR was sampled from an adult who received the AZD1222 COVID-19 vaccine. CDR3 region: CASSSSGTGAEETQYF. The CDR3 DNA reads as TGCGCCAGCAGCTCATCCGGGACAGGGGCCGAAGAGACCCAGTACTTC.